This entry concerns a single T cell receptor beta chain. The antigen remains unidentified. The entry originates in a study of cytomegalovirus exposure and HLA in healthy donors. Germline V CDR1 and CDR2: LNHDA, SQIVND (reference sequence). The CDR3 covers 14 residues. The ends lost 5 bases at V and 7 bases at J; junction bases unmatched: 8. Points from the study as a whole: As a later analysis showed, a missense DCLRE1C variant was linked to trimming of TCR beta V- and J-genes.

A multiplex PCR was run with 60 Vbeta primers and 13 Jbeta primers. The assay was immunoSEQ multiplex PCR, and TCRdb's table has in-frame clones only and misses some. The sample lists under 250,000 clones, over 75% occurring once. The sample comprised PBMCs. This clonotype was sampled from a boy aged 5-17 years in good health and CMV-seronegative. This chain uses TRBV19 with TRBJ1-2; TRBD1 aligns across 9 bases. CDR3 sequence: CASSAEQGAGGYTF. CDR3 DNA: TGTGCCAGTAGTGCCGAACAGGGGGCGGGTGGCTACACCTTC.